The 4 T cell receptor beta chains in this list originate from one sample, sequenced in a study of CD8 T cells in Susac syndrome. After extraction with the RNeasy kit, about 0.45 to 1 ug of the RNA was reverse transcribed using random hexamers. Via MiXCR, TCRdb re-called the immunoSEQ multiplex PCR reads, giving one row per CDR3 protein. Here the sample spans over 100,000 distinct CDR3 sequences, 96% being singletons. The sequenced material came from CD4+ T cells from PBMCs. All receptors derive from a human donor with Susac syndrome.

The CDR3 region is CASSVVSSGAYNEQFF. CDR3 nucleotides: TGTGCCAGCAGCGTAGTAAGTAGCGGCGCCTACAATGAGCAGTTCTTC. The chain carries TRBV9 and TRBJ2-1; D possibly corresponds to TRBD2 (6 bases). The CDR3 spans 16 residues. Trimming removed 0 bases from V and 2 bases from J, with 12 bases in between. Germline CDR1 SGDLS, CDR2 YYNGEE.

The CDR3: CASSDSDRGIGYTF. CDR3 DNA: TGTGCCAGCAGTGACTCCGACAGGGGTATAGGCTACACCTTC. This chain joins TRBV6-4 and TRBJ1-2, with 8 bases that match TRBD1. Germline CDR1 reads MRHNA; CDR2 reads SNTAGT. V shed 0 bases and J 8 bases; nucleotides not matched to a gene: 5. This CDR3 region has 14 residues.

This sequence joins TRBV20-1 and TRBJ2-7, with TRBD2 matching 10 bases. The CDR3 is 14 residues long. The J segment lost 3 bases and the V segment lost 5 bases, leaving 7 bases of the junction unmatched. The germline V gene has CDR1 DFQATT and CDR2 SNEGSKA (reference sequence). The CDR3 is CSAALASGSYEQYF. Written as DNA, the CDR3 is TGCAGTGCTGCCTTGGCTAGCGGGAGCTACGAGCAGTACTTC.

V usage is TRBV20-1 and J usage is TRBJ2-5, with TRBD2 matching over 7 bases. The CDR3 is 14 residues long. The J segment lost 0 bases and the V segment lost 7 bases, leaving 8 bases of the junction unmatched. Germline V gives CDR1 DFQATT, CDR2 SNEGSKA (reference sequence). DNA for the CDR3: TGCAGTGTCCCAGCCCTAGCGGACCAAGAGACCCAGTACTTC. This translates into CSVPALADQETQYF.